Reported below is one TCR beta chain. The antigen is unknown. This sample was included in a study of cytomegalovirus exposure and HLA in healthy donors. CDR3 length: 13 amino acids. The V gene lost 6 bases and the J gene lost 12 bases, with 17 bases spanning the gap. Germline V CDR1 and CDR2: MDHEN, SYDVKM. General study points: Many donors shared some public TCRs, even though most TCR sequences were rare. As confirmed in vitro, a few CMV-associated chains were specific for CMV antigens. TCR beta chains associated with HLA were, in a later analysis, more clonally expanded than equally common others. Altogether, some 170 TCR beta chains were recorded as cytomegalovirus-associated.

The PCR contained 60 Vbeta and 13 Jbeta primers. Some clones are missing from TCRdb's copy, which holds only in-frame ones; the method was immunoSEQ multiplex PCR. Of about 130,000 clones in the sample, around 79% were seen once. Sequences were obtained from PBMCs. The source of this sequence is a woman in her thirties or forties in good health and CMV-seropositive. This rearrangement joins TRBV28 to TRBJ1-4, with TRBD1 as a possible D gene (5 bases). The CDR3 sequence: CASSGGMGGELFF. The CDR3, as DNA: TGTGCCAGCAGCGGGGGGATGGGGGGAGAACTGTTTTTT.